Shown below are 15 T cell receptor beta chains from a single sample sequenced in a study of cytomegalovirus exposure and HLA in healthy donors. PCR primers comprised 60 Vbeta and 13 Jbeta primers. Here immunoSEQ multiplex PCR was the method, and the copy in TCRdb shows in-frame clones only, minus some. The sample contains 150,000 or so clones, about 70% of which appear only once. The sequencing sample was made of PBMCs. These receptors originate from a male donor in good health and CMV-seronegative.

The chain combines TRBV5-4 with TRBJ1-1, with D possibly matching TRBD1 (6 bases). CDR3 length: 17 residues. V was shortened by 4 bases and J by 6 bases, with 25 bases between the two germline ends. Germline lookup yields CDR1 SGHNT and CDR2 YYREEE (reference sequence). This CDR3 reads CASSHPGYGGPGAEAFF. CDR3 bases: TGTGCCAGCAGCCACCCGGGGTACGGGGGGCCCGGGGCTGAAGCTTTCTTT. Using reference TRBV5-4 and TRBJ1-1 for the parts outside the CDR3, the full variable domain is ETGVTQSPTHLIKTRGQQVTLRCSSQSGHNTVSWYQQALGQGPQFIFQYYREEENGRGNFPPRFSGLQFPNYSSELNVNALELDDSALYLCASSHPGYGGPGAEAFFGQGTRLTVV.

V is TRBV5-1 and J is TRBJ1-1; D is unclear. The CDR3 is made up of 16 amino acids. V was cut by 0 bases and J by 1 base, with 13 bases left in between. The germline V gene has CDR1 SGHRS and CDR2 YFSETQ. In DNA, the CDR3 is TGCGCCAGCAGCTTGGGCCCCTTATTGGCGAACACTGAAGCTTTCTTT. This gives the protein CASSLGPLLANTEAFF.

CDR3 residues: CASSLAGGNRDTEAFF. CDR3 in DNA: TGCGCCAGCAGCTTGGCCGGGGGGAACAGGGACACTGAAGCTTTCTTT. The chain links TRBV5-1 to TRBJ1-1, with D perhaps TRBD1 (6 bases). This CDR3 is 16 amino acids long. Germline values: CDR1 SGHRS, CDR2 YFSETQ. Between the trimmed V and J ends, which lost 0 bases and 3 bases, there was a span of 15 bases.

The table lists this clone with a few counts. This chain links TRBV25-1 with TRBJ2-2; 9 bases match TRBD1. J gave up 7 bases and V 3 bases, and 9 bases lay outside the gene matches. This CDR3 contains 16 residues. Germline values: CDR1 MGHDK, CDR2 SYGVNS. The CDR3 is CASSDRGQGTIGELFF. The CDR3 bases are TGTGCCAGCAGTGACCGCGGACAGGGGACAATCGGGGAGCTGTTTTTT.

The sample holds a few counts of this clone. The V gene is TRBV28, the J gene TRBJ1-2, with D possibly being TRBD1 (5 bases). V dropped 2 bases and J dropped 8 bases, with 15 bases sitting between them. Germline V gives CDR1 MDHEN, CDR2 SYDVKM. The CDR3 length is 14 residues. The CDR3 nucleotides read TGTGCCAGCAGTTTAGACGTGGGGCTCAGAGGCTACACCTTC. Amino acid sequence: CASSLDVGLRGYTF.

The chain uses TRBV9 and TRBJ2-6; the D gene is possibly TRBD1 (6 bases). The CDR3 is made up of 16 amino acids. V lost 3 bases and J 0 bases, leaving 10 bases between the germline ends. CDR1 and CDR2 (germline): SGDLS, YYNGEE. CDR3 region: CASSARTVSGANVLTF. CDR3 nucleotides: TGTGCCAGCAGCGCCCGGACAGTCTCTGGGGCCAACGTCCTGACTTTC.

V is TRBV5-1 and J is TRBJ2-1, with TRBD2 matching over 8 bases. The CDR3 is 15 amino acids. Per the germline V gene, CDR1 is SGHRS and CDR2 is YFSETQ. The J segment lost 2 bases and the V segment lost 9 bases, leaving 10 bases of the junction unmatched. CDR3: CATQDTSGTYNEQFF. CDR3 DNA sequence: TGCGCCACCCAGGATACTAGCGGTACCTACAATGAGCAGTTCTTC.

This chain links TRBV7-2 with TRBJ1-1; the match to TRBD1 covers 8 bases. The V segment lost 6 bases and the J segment 1 base; nucleotides outside the gene matches: 4. CDR3 size: 14 residues. Germline CDR1 is SGHTA and CDR2 is FQGNSA. The CDR3 coding sequence is TGTGCCAGCAGTAAACAGGGGGGGAACACTGAAGCTTTCTTT. Protein sequence: CASSKQGGNTEAFF.

This chain uses TRBV5-5 with TRBJ2-7, with 7 positions matching TRBD1. Trimming cost V 4 bases and J 4 bases; bases outside gene matches: 8. The CDR3 runs 14 residues. The germline V gene encodes CDR1 SGHKS and CDR2 YYEKEE (reference sequence). The CDR3 here is CASSGRPTGYEQYF. The CDR3 nucleotides are TGTGCCAGCAGCGGCAGACCGACAGGGTACGAGCAGTACTTC.

The gene calls are TRBV28 and TRBJ1-6; no firm D call. This CDR3 comprises 13 residues. Trimming left V 5 bases short and J 7 bases short, with 9 bases between. Per the germline V gene, CDR1 is MDHEN and CDR2 is SYDVKM. In nucleotides, the CDR3 is TGTGCCAGCAGTAGGACGGGAAATTCACCCCTCCACTTT. It specifies CASSRTGNSPLHF.

The count of this clone is one. The genes are TRBV5-1 and TRBJ2-1; 7 nucleotides agree with TRBD2. The V and J ends lost 3 bases and 5 bases, in that order; junction bases with no gene match: 11. Germline CDR1 reads SGHRS; CDR2 reads YFSETQ. This CDR3 has 16 amino acids. CDR3 sequence reads: CASSWAGSGANNEQFF. CDR3 nucleotide sequence: TGCGCCAGCAGCTGGGCGGGGAGCGGGGCTAACAATGAGCAGTTCTTC. Complete variable domain (other parts from reference TRBV5-1 and TRBJ2-1): KAGVTQTPRYLIKTRGQQVTLSCSPISGHRSVSWYQQTPGQGLQFLFEYFSETQRNKGNFPGRFSGRQFSNSRSEMNVSTLELGDSALYLCASSWAGSGANNEQFFGPGTRLTVL.

CDR3 sequence (DNA): TGTGCCAGCAGTCCATCGGCGGGACCTTATACGCAGTATTTT. Amino acid sequence: CASSPSAGPYTQYF. The rearrangement joins TRBV28 to TRBJ2-3; TRBD2 might be the D (6 bases). The germline gives CDR1 MDHEN, CDR2 SYDVKM. V was clipped by 5 bases and J by 7 bases, with 16 bases between them. CDR3 length: 14 amino acids.

The chain is built from TRBV4-1 and TRBJ2-1, with D possibly matching TRBD2 (5 bases). The CDR3 loop spans 17 amino acids. Trimming removed 0 bases at V and 6 bases at J, with 18 bases between. Germline V lookup: CDR1 MGHRA, CDR2 YSYEKL. In nucleotides, the CDR3 is TGCGCCAGCAGCCAAGATCCCCGATTCCTAGCAAGCAATGAGCAGTTCTTC. It encodes CASSQDPRFLASNEQFF.

The V and J genes are TRBV5-1 and TRBJ1-1, with 8 nucleotides matching TRBD1. The CDR3 contains 16 residues. Germline trimming cut 6 bases from V and 2 bases from J; bases unmatched to any gene: 12. The germline V gene encodes CDR1 SGHRS and CDR2 YFSETQ. The CDR3 sequence: CASTSSETGVNTEAFF. CDR3 DNA: TGCGCCAGCACCTCCTCCGAGACAGGGGTTAACACTGAAGCTTTCTTT.

The rearrangement links TRBV5-1 to TRBJ2-7; 8 positions agree with TRBD1. The CDR3 length is 17 residues. Germline CDR1 SGHRS, CDR2 YFSETQ. V dropped 1 base and J dropped 3; count of bases not matched to a gene: 12. The CDR3 DNA sequence: TGCGCCAGCAGCTTGTCAACAGGGGGGCACCCAGACTACGAGCAGTACTTC. This codes for CASSLSTGGHPDYEQYF.